This is a list of T cell receptor beta chains from one sample in a study of blood T cell repertoires in COVID-19. Using immunoSEQ multiplex PCR, the repertoire was profiled, and TCRdb retains in-frame clones only, with some absent. Of about 99,000 clones listed, about 85% are singletons. Sequenced material: peripheral blood. The source is a man in his fifties or sixties in a cohort sampled during active COVID-19. Each CDR3 is given with its conserved first and last residue. Clone size, where shown, is once, few, many, or a class for clones that have expanded.

V gene: TRBV11-1; clone size: NA; J gene: TRBJ2-7; CDR3 protein: CASSPGLRDYEQYF
V gene: TRBV7-9; clone size: NA; J gene: TRBJ2-5; CDR3 protein: CASSARGGQETQYF
V gene: TRBV6-5; clone size: NA; J gene: TRBJ1-4; CDR3 protein: CASSYTSIGTNEKLFF
V gene: TRBV3-1/TRBV3-2; clone size: NA; J gene: TRBJ2-2; CDR3 protein: CASSPTGAGELFF
V gene: TRBV2; clone size: NA; J gene: TRBJ2-7; CDR3 protein: CASSEERFSHEQYF
V gene: TRBV2; clone size: few; J gene: TRBJ2-5; CDR3 protein: CASSAGTGGQWETQYF
V gene: TRBV7-2; clone size: few; J gene: TRBJ2-7; CDR3 protein: CASSLATSGGSYEQYF
V gene: TRBV3-1/TRBV3-2; clone size: once; J gene: TRBJ1-2; CDR3 protein: CASSLGTDYGYTF
V gene: TRBV21-1; clone size: once; J gene: TRBJ2-5; CDR3 protein: CAKGLAEKTQYF
V gene: TRBV19; clone size: NA; J gene: TRBJ2-1; CDR3 protein: CASTPTGWRGTNEQFF
V gene: TRBV10-2; clone size: NA; J gene: TRBJ1-5; CDR3 protein: CATSDAGGNQPQHF
V gene: TRBV28; clone size: NA; J gene: TRBJ1-2; CDR3 protein: CASSSIPGQGARGYTF
V gene: TRBV28; clone size: NA; J gene: TRBJ2-2; CDR3 protein: CASSPTGRELFF
V gene: TRBV6-5; clone size: NA; J gene: TRBJ1-6; CDR3 protein: CASSLGQGPSPLHF
V gene: TRBV6-6; clone size: NA; J gene: TRBJ2-5; CDR3 protein: CASSYSEGSETQYF
V gene: TRBV6-1; clone size: NA; J gene: TRBJ2-7; CDR3 protein: CASSEPGSSYEQYF
V gene: TRBV4-2; clone size: NA; J gene: TRBJ2-2; CDR3 protein: CASSRVTSGGAGAGELFF
V gene: TRBV28; clone size: NA; J gene: TRBJ1-1; CDR3 protein: CASRIPQGWAFF
V gene: TRBV4-1; clone size: NA; J gene: TRBJ2-5; CDR3 protein: CASSQGISEETQYF
V gene: TRBV6-5; clone size: NA; J gene: TRBJ2-3; CDR3 protein: CASRIREPDTQYF
V gene: TRBV10-3; clone size: NA; J gene: TRBJ2-7; CDR3 protein: CAISDPRTTDEQYF
V gene: TRBV5-4; clone size: NA; J gene: TRBJ1-2; CDR3 protein: CASSKGQGDDGYTF
V gene: TRBV24-1; clone size: once; J gene: TRBJ2-1; CDR3 protein: CATSDSPLDAGEVYNEQFF
V gene: TRBV12-5; clone size: NA; J gene: TRBJ2-1; CDR3 protein: CASGSGTGGSYNEQFF
V gene: TRBV9; clone size: NA; J gene: TRBJ1-2; CDR3 protein: CASSVGGNYGYTF
V gene: TRBV7-8; clone size: NA; J gene: TRBJ2-1; CDR3 protein: CASSSDRGLEQFF
V gene: TRBV11-2; clone size: NA; J gene: TRBJ2-1; CDR3 protein: CASTPLRVSNEQFF
V gene: TRBV25-1; clone size: NA; J gene: TRBJ1-4; CDR3 protein: CASSEYGVLGEKLFF
V gene: TRBV6-6; clone size: NA; J gene: TRBJ2-5; CDR3 protein: CASRFRQGLQETQYF